This T cell receptor (beta chain) stems from a study of blood T cell repertoires in COVID-19. Clones were read by immunoSEQ multiplex PCR, and TCRdb kept only the in-frame ones, dropping some. The sample has about 120,000 clones; roughly 80% are singletons. J lost 7 bases, V lost 6 bases, and 3 bases had no gene match. This CDR3 region has 13 residues. The rearrangement joins TRBV12-3 or TRBV12-4 to TRBJ1-5, with TRBD1 matching over 10 bases. The TCR was taken from a human donor in a cohort sampled during active COVID-19. Material for sequencing was peripheral blood. CDR3 in DNA: TGTGCCAGCAGGTCGGGACAGGGGCAGCCCCAGCATTTT. Translating it yields CASRSGQGQPQHF.